The 32 T cell receptor beta chains presented below share a single source sample, sequenced in a study of patients and donors after allogeneic stem cell transplantation. TCRdb passed the RT-PCR reads through MiXCR, listing each CDR3 protein once. The repertoire consists of about 410,000 distinct CDR3 sequences, with approximately 16% occurring once and the leading ten covering about 7%. Sequencing was done on a sample of blood, either unsorted or a sorted T cell fraction (not recorded which). Every receptor here comes from a human donor who was either an allogeneic HSCT recipient or a stem cell or donor lymphocyte infusion donor (not recorded which). It is not recorded whose cells these are; they may come from a transplant donor.

V gene TRBV7-2 combines with J gene TRBJ2-5, with a tentative D call TRBD2 (7 bases). Trimming took 5 bases from V and 2 from J, leaving 18 bases between them. This CDR3 is built from 16 residues. Looked up from germline, CDR1 is SGHTA and CDR2 is FQGNSA. The CDR3 protein is CASSTSGGRSQETQYF. The CDR3 nucleotides are TGTGCCAGCAGCACCTCGGGGGGCCGTTCACAAGAGACCCAGTACTTC.

In this sample, this clonotype turned up a few times. The chain carries TRBV3-1 and TRBJ1-1; D is perhaps TRBD1 (6 bases). CDR1 is LGHDT and CDR2 is YNNKEL in the germline V gene (reference sequence). V lost 4 bases to trimming and J lost 4 bases, with 16 bases between them. This CDR3 region has 15 residues. DNA for the CDR3: TGTGCCAGCAGCCTCAACCGGGACACACCCACTGAAGCTTTCTTT. It yields the protein CASSLNRDTPTEAFF.

The chain has TRBV9 and TRBJ2-6; D may be TRBD1 (5 bases). V was shortened by 1 base and J by 0 bases, with 8 bases between the two germline ends. This CDR3 contains 16 residues. Looked up from germline, CDR1 is SGDLS and CDR2 is YYNGEE. Here the CDR3 reads CASSVPTGSGANVLTF. CDR3 sequence (DNA): TGTGCCAGCAGCGTACCAACAGGCTCTGGGGCCAACGTCCTGACTTTC. The whole variable domain, filled in from reference TRBV9 and TRBJ2-6, reads DSGVTQTPKHLITATGQRVTLRCSPRSGDLSVYWYQQSLDQGLQFLIQYYNGEERAKGNILERFSAQQFPDLHSELNLSSLELGDSALYFCASSVPTGSGANVLTFGAGSRLTVL.

The rearrangement uses TRBV12-3 or TRBV12-4 and TRBJ2-2; 8 bases agree with TRBD1. The CDR3 extends over 17 amino acids. J gave up 6 bases and V 4 bases, and 13 bases lay outside the gene matches. The DNA of the CDR3 is TGTGCCAGCAGTTCCCTGGCTGGACAGGGTCAACCCGGGGAGCTGTTTTTT. Protein sequence: CASSSLAGQGQPGELFF.

The rearrangement links TRBV19 to TRBJ1-5, with TRBD1 matching over 9 bases. Germline V CDR1 and CDR2: LNHDA, SQIVND (reference sequence). The V segment lost 7 bases and the J segment 7 bases; nucleotides outside the gene matches: 11. The CDR3 length is 15 residues. The CDR3 DNA reads TGTGCCAGTACCTTCGGGGACAGGGTGAACCAGCCCCAGCATTTT. It is translated as CASTFGDRVNQPQHF.

This clonotype appeared a few times. The rearrangement links TRBV5-1 to TRBJ1-1; TRBD1 might be the D (6 bases). V gave up 4 bases and J gave up 1 base, with 17 bases separating them. The CDR3 is made up of 16 amino acids. Per the germline V gene, CDR1 is SGHRS and CDR2 is YFSETQ. The CDR3 DNA reads as TGCGCCAGCAGCCCTGGGGGGGCACTTTCGAACACTGAAGCTTTCTTT. Translating gives CASSPGGALSNTEAFF.

The chain carries TRBV19 and TRBJ2-1; 7 bases agree with TRBD2. From germline, CDR1 is LNHDA and CDR2 SQIVND (reference sequence). V was pared by 4 bases and J by 9 bases, with 9 bases of the junction left unmatched. This CDR3 has 14 amino acids. This chain's CDR3 is CASSTGLVLTEQFF. CDR3 DNA sequence: TGTGCCAGTAGTACAGGACTAGTTCTTACTGAGCAGTTCTTC.

J is TRBJ2-3 and V is TRBV5-6; a weak D match, TRBD1 (6 bases). CDR3 length: 15 amino acids. The V gene lost 4 bases and the J gene lost 2 bases, with 14 bases spanning the gap. Germline CDR1 reads SGHDT; CDR2 reads YYEEEE. The CDR3 bases are TGTGCCAGCAGCCTCTACAGGGATGCCACAGATACGCAGTATTTT. It encodes CASSLYRDATDTQYF.

This clonotype showed up just a few times. This chain joins TRBV18 and TRBJ2-7; no firm D call. CDR3 size: 13 residues. V was clipped by 2 bases and J by 3 bases, with 8 bases between them. Germline CDR1 reads KGHSH; CDR2 reads LQKENI. The CDR3 DNA reads TGTGCCAGCTCACCATTCGAAAGCTACGAGCAGTACTTC. It specifies CASSPFESYEQYF.

This clonotype was seen a few times. The CDR3 loop is CSAGLAGDPGELFF. CDR3 nucleotides: TGCAGTGCGGGACTAGCGGGAGACCCCGGGGAGCTGTTTTTT. This chain uses TRBV20-1 with TRBJ2-2, with 14 bases fitting TRBD2. The junction had 3 bases not matched to a gene; V was cut back by 6 bases and J by 6 bases. This CDR3 region has 14 residues. Germline CDR1 and CDR2: DFQATT and SNEGSKA (reference sequence).

A few counts support this clonotype. This chain's CDR3 is CASSQPLAGANEQFF. The DNA of the CDR3 is TGCGCCAGCAGCCAACCCCTAGCGGGAGCCAATGAGCAGTTCTTC. The chain carries TRBV4-1 and TRBJ2-1; 10 bases map to TRBD2. Germline V gives CDR1 MGHRA, CDR2 YSYEKL. Trimming removed 2 bases from V and 6 bases from J; junction bases left unmatched: 4. This CDR3 contains 15 residues.

This clonotype has just a few counts. The chain employs TRBV10-3 and TRBJ2-3, with 11 bases matching TRBD2. The CDR3 is made up of 15 amino acids. V lost 10 bases to trimming and J lost 4 bases; unmatched junction nucleotides: 10. Per the germline V gene, CDR1 is ENHRY and CDR2 is SYGVKD. The CDR3: CATWTSGLQADTQYF. CDR3 in DNA: TGTGCCACCTGGACTAGCGGGCTCCAAGCAGATACGCAGTATTTT.

The V and J genes are TRBV7-3 and TRBJ2-1; no firm D call. In germline, CDR1 is SGHTA, CDR2 FQGTGA. The CDR3 is 12 amino acids. V dropped 2 bases and J dropped 10 bases, with 9 bases sitting between them. The CDR3, as DNA: TGTGCCAGCAGCTTACCCGGCGGCGAGCAGTTCTTC. As protein: CASSLPGGEQFF.

The chain couples TRBV24-1 to TRBJ2-1; either TRBD1 or TRBD2 may fit D (6 bases each). The V and J ends lost 4 bases and 6 bases respectively, with 12 bases between them. CDR3 length: 14 amino acids. Per germline, CDR1 KGHDR and CDR2 SFDVKD. CDR3 sequence reads: CATSETGRSNEQFF. The CDR3 DNA sequence: TGTGCCACCAGTGAAACAGGGAGGTCCAATGAGCAGTTCTTC.

This clonotype was seen ten or more times. The chain couples TRBV4-2 to TRBJ2-1; D is unclear. V lost 0 bases and J lost 6, with 12 bases in between. The CDR3 runs 15 residues. The V gene's germline CDR1 is LGHNA and CDR2 YNFKEQ. The CDR3 loop reads CASSQDRPATNEQFF. CDR3 nucleotide sequence: TGTGCCAGCAGCCAAGACCGGCCGGCTACCAATGAGCAGTTCTTC.

This chain connects TRBV6-5 to TRBJ2-1; the match to TRBD2 covers 12 bases. V was pared by 4 bases and J by 7 bases, with 11 bases of the junction left unmatched. This CDR3 has 17 residues. CDR1 is MNHEY and CDR2 is SVGAGI in the germline V gene. Here the CDR3 DNA reads TGTGCCAGCAGTTCGTCCCTAGCGGGGGGGCCTTGGAATGAGCAGTTCTTC. Translated: CASSSSLAGGPWNEQFF.

This clonotype was picked up one time. The rearrangement uses TRBV7-9 and TRBJ2-7; D possibly corresponds to TRBD1 (6 bases). The CDR3 is made up of 15 amino acids. Per germline, CDR1 SEHNR and CDR2 FQNEAQ (reference sequence). With 4 bases removed from V and 4 bases from J, the gap between germline ends came to 17 bases. The CDR3 spells CASSSPGQTFYEQYF. CDR3 nucleotides: TGTGCCAGCAGCTCCCCCGGACAGACCTTTTACGAGCAGTACTTC.

Ten or more counts support this clonotype. The rearrangement uses TRBV5-1 and TRBJ1-5; TRBD1 is a possible D gene (6 bases). The CDR3 runs to 14 residues. Trimming took 4 bases from V and 3 from J, leaving 11 bases between them. Germline CDR1 SGHRS, CDR2 YFSETQ. This chain's CDR3 is CASSTGQANQPQHF. In nucleotides, the CDR3 is TGCGCCAGCAGCACGGGACAAGCCAATCAGCCCCAGCATTTT. Full variable domain (remainder filled in from reference TRBV5-1 and TRBJ1-5): KAGVTQTPRYLIKTRGQQVTLSCSPISGHRSVSWYQQTPGQGLQFLFEYFSETQRNKGNFPGRFSGRQFSNSRSEMNVSTLELGDSALYLCASSTGQANQPQHFGDGTRLSIL.

The V call is TRBV21-1, the J call TRBJ1-5. TRBV21-1 is recorded as a pseudogene. This CDR3 comprises 12 residues. CDR3 sequence reads: CASSRNYQPQHF. In nucleotides, the CDR3 is TGTGCCAGCAGCAGAAACTATCAGCCCCAGCATTTT.

A few counts support this clonotype. This sequence joins TRBV19 and TRBJ2-7; D unclear. The CDR3 is 12 amino acids. Germline-derived CDR1 and CDR2 are LNHDA and SQIVND (reference sequence). V was clipped by 5 bases and J by 3 bases, with 8 bases between them. CDR3 sequence: CASSGPNYEQYF. For the CDR3, the DNA is TGTGCCAGTAGTGGACCCAACTACGAGCAGTACTTC.

This clonotype appeared a few times. The genes are TRBV5-1 and TRBJ2-7; 10 bases are a match to TRBD2. The germline V gene encodes CDR1 SGHRS and CDR2 YFSETQ. The CDR3 spans 15 residues. V lost 5 bases and J lost 0; bases outside the gene matches: 5. The CDR3 loop is CASRILAGLSYEQYF. The CDR3 region has the DNA TGCGCCAGCAGAATACTAGCGGGGCTCTCCTACGAGCAGTACTTC.

This chain connects TRBV20-1 to TRBJ2-3; D is possibly TRBD2 (6 bases). V lost 1 base and J 0 bases, leaving 11 bases between the germline ends. Germline V gene data show CDR1 as DFQATT and CDR2 as SNEGSKA (reference sequence). The CDR3 loop spans 15 amino acids. The CDR3 here is CSARGPGESTDTQYF. CDR3 sequence (DNA): TGCAGTGCTAGAGGCCCGGGGGAAAGCACAGATACGCAGTATTTT.

The chain employs TRBV7-2 and TRBJ2-1; D possibly uses TRBD1 or TRBD2 (5 bases each). V lost 5 bases to trimming and J lost 0 bases, with 11 bases between them. CDR3 length: 15 residues. CDR1 and CDR2 from the germline V gene are SGHTA and FQGNSA. The CDR3 nucleotides are TGTGCCAGCAGCGGGAGACAGAGCTCCTACAATGAGCAGTTCTTC. It is translated as CASSGRQSSYNEQFF.

The rearrangement links TRBV10-3 to TRBJ1-1; D is undetermined. The V and J ends lost 0 bases and 0 bases respectively, with 8 bases between them. In germline, CDR1 is ENHRY, CDR2 SYGVKD. The CDR3 has 15 amino acids. CDR3 protein: CAISESGRVNTEAFF. CDR3 in DNA: TGTGCCATCAGTGAGTCTGGCAGAGTGAACACTGAAGCTTTCTTT.

The rearrangement links TRBV9 to TRBJ1-6, with D maybe TRBD1 (6 bases). The V gene's germline CDR1 is SGDLS and CDR2 YYNGEE. The V end lost 2 bases, the J end lost 7 bases, and 10 bases lay between the germline ends. The CDR3 spans 14 residues. This CDR3 is CASSVSGENSPLHF. CDR3 sequence (DNA): TGTGCCAGCAGCGTTTCAGGGGAGAATTCACCCCTCCACTTT.

This clonotype came up a few times. The V call is TRBV18, the J call TRBJ2-1, with a tentative D call TRBD1 (5 bases). Germline V gene sequence: CDR1 KGHSH, CDR2 LQKENI. This CDR3 has 15 residues. V shed 1 base and J shed 4 bases, with 11 bases lying between them. CDR3 sequence reads: CASSPLSAGYNEQFF. The CDR3, as DNA: TGTGCCAGCTCACCACTTTCAGCAGGGTACAATGAGCAGTTCTTC.

The chain recombines TRBV20-1 with TRBJ1-4; the match to TRBD1 covers 8 bases. The CDR3 consists of 14 residues. Germline V lookup: CDR1 DFQATT, CDR2 SNEGSKA (reference sequence). The trim removed 5 bases at V and 7 bases at J, leaving 9 bases unmatched. The CDR3 DNA follows: TGCAGTGCTGCCACCCAGGGGGCGGGTGAAAAACTGTTTTTT. It translates to CSAATQGAGEKLFF.

This clonotype has more than one count but fewer than ten. The J gene is TRBJ2-2, the V gene TRBV2; D is perhaps TRBD1 or TRBD2 (5 bases each). This CDR3 is built from 15 residues. Per germline, CDR1 SNHLY and CDR2 FYNNEI. Trimming took 6 bases from V and 7 from J, leaving 18 bases between them. The CDR3: CASSGQRGVIGELFF. The DNA for the CDR3 is TGTGCCAGCAGCGGGCAGAGGGGCGTGATCGGGGAGCTGTTTTTT.

This clonotype was seen ten or more times. The chain recombines TRBV7-2 with TRBJ1-1; tentatively, D is TRBD1 (5 bases). V lost 5 bases, J lost 5 bases, and 9 bases lay in between. Germline V gene sequence: CDR1 SGHTA, CDR2 FQGNSA. The CDR3 is 12 amino acids. Here the CDR3 DNA reads TGTGCCAGCAGCCTCGGGGCTACTGAAGCTTTCTTT. Protein product: CASSLGATEAFF.

This clonotype was seen a few times. CDR3 nucleotide sequence: TGTGCCAGCAGCTTGTTCGGGATCGGGTTACAGGGGCAAAACTATGGCTACACCTTC. Protein sequence: CASSLFGIGLQGQNYGYTF. The chain links TRBV11-1 to TRBJ1-2; 7 nucleotides match TRBD1. J was trimmed by 2 bases and V by 3 bases; bases with no gene match: 18. Germline V lookup: CDR1 SGHAT, CDR2 FQDESV (reference sequence). CDR3 length: 19 residues.

The chain combines TRBV25-1 with TRBJ2-1, with 8 bases fitting TRBD2. The CDR3 runs 16 residues. The germline CDR1 and CDR2 sequences are MGHDK and SYGVNS. The trim removed 4 bases at V and 0 bases at J, leaving 5 bases unmatched. CDR3 bases: TGTGCCAGCAGTGGACTAGCGACTAGCTCCTACAATGAGCAGTTCTTC. Amino acid sequence: CASSGLATSSYNEQFF.

This clonotype was detected many times. V usage is TRBV28 and J usage is TRBJ2-1; 7 nucleotides agree with TRBD2. The germline V gene encodes CDR1 MDHEN and CDR2 SYDVKM. The ends lost 4 bases at V and 7 bases at J; junction bases unmatched: 10. CDR3 length: 15 residues. The CDR3 region has the DNA TGTGCCAGCAGTTCTCCATCGGGAGGCTGGAATGAGCAGTTCTTC. Translated: CASSSPSGGWNEQFF. Full variable domain (rest looked up from reference TRBV28 and TRBJ2-1): DVKVTQSSRYLVKRTGEKVFLECVQDMDHENMFWYRQDPGLGLRLIYFSYDVKMKEKGDIPEGYSVSREKKERFSLILESASTNQTSMYLCASSSPSGGWNEQFFGPGTRLTVL.